One sample yielded the 3 T cell receptor beta chains listed below, sequenced in a study of shared clonotypes between healthy human individuals. The method was immunoSEQ multiplex PCR; TCRdb's version includes in-frame clones alone and lacks a portion of them. The table shows roughly 2,000,000 clones, with about 95% occurring only once. Naive-designated CD8 cells lacked CD45RO, were positively enriched for CCR7, and omitted terminally differentiated effector memory CD45RA+ cells. Sequencing was done on a sample of naive CD8+ T cells sorted from blood. The receptors here all came from a man between 18 and 35 years old in good health.

J is TRBJ1-1 and V is TRBV5-4; the D gene is possibly TRBD1 (5 bases). Trimming stripped 4 bases from V and 4 bases from J, with 14 bases between. The CDR3 is 14 amino acids. Looked up from germline, CDR1 is SGHNT and CDR2 is YYREEE (reference sequence). The CDR3 DNA reads TGTGCCAGCAGCGGAGTAGGGGTACTCACTGAAGCTTTCTTT. Translating gives CASSGVGVLTEAFF.

This chain connects TRBV28 to TRBJ1-1, with a weak D call TRBD1 (6 bases). There are 14 residues in the CDR3. CDR1 MDHEN and CDR2 SYDVKM come from the germline V gene. Between the trimmed V and J ends, which lost 2 bases and 4 bases, there was a span of 11 bases. Written as DNA, the CDR3 is TGTGCCAGCAGTTTAGGGGGCTTGGGCACTGAAGCTTTCTTT. Its translation is CASSLGGLGTEAFF.

The CDR3 region has the DNA TGTGCCAGCAGCTGGCCCTCGGTCGGCTATGGCTACACCTTC. This sequence encodes CASSWPSVGYGYTF. V usage is TRBV5-6 and J usage is TRBJ1-2, with unresolved D. Trimming removed 3 bases at V and 4 bases at J, with 13 bases between. The length of the CDR3 is 14 residues. Germline V lookup: CDR1 SGHDT, CDR2 YYEEEE.